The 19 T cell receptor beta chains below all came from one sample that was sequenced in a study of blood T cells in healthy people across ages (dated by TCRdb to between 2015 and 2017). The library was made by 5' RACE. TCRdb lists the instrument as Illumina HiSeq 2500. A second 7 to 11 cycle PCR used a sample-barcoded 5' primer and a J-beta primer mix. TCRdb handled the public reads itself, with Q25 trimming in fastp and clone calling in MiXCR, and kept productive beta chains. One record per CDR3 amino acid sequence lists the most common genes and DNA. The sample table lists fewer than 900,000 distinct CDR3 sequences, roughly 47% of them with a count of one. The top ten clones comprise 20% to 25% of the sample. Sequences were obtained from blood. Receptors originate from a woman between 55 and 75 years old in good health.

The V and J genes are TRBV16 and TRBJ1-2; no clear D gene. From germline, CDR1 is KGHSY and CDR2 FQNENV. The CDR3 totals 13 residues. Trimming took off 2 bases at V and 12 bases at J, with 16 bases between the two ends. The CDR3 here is CASSQGLSEGHTF. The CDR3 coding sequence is TGTGCCAGCAGCCAAGGCCTGAGCGAGGGCCACACCTTC.

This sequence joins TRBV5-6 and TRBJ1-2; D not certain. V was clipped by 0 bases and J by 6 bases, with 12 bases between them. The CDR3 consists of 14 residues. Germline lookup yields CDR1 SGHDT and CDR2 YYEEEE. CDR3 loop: CASSLVSRVNGYTF. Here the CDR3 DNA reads TGTGCCAGCAGCTTGGTCAGCCGGGTTAATGGCTACACCTTC.

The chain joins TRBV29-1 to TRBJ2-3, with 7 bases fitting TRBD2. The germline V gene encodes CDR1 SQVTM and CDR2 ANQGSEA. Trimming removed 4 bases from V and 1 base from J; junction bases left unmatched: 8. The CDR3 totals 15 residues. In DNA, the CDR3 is TGCAGCGTTGCAATTTTTGGGGGGGGCACAGATACGCAGTATTTT. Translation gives CSVAIFGGGTDTQYF.

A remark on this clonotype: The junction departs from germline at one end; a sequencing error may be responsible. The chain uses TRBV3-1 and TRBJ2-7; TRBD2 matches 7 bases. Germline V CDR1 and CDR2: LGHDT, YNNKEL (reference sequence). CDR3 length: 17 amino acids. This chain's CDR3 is CAGSRDRGGQGTYEQYF. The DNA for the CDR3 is TGTGCCGGCAGCCGCGATCGGGGAGGGCAGGGAACCTACGAGCAGTACTTC.

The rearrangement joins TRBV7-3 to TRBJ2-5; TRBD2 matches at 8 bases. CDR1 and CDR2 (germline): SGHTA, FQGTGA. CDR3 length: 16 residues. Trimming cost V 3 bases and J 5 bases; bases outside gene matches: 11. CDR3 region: CASSFVGGAVGETQYF. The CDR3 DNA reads TGTGCCAGCAGCTTCGTCGGGGGGGCAGTCGGGGAGACCCAGTACTTC.

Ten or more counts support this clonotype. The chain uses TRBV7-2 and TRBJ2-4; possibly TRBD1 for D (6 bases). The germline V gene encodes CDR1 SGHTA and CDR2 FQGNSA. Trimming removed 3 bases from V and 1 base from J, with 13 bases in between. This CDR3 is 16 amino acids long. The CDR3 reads CASSFQGTNAKNIQYF. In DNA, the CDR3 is TGTGCCAGCAGCTTTCAGGGGACGAATGCCAAAAACATTCAGTACTTC.

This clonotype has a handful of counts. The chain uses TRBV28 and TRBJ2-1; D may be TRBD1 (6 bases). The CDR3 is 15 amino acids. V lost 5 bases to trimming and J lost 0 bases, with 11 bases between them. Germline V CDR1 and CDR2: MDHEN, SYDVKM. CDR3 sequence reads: CASSPVDSSYNEQFF. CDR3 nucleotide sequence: TGTGCCAGCAGTCCTGTGGACAGCTCCTACAATGAGCAGTTCTTC.

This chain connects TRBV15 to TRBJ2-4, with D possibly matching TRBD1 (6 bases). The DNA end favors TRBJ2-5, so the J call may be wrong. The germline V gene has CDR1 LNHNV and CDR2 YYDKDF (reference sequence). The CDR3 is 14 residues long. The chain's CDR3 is CATSSKKGGETQYF. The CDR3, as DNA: TGTGCCACCAGCAGCAAAAAAGGGGGAGAGACCCAGTACTTC.

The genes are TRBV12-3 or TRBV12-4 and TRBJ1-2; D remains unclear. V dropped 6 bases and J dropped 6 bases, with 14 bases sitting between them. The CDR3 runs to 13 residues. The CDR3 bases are TGTGCCAGCAGCCTGGGCGGGCCGGATGGCTACACCTTC. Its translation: CASSLGGPDGYTF.

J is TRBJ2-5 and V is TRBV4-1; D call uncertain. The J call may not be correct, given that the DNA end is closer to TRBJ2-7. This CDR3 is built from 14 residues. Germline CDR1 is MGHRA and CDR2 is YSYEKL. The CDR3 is CASSQDWSSSEQYF. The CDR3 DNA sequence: TGCGCCAGCAGCCAAGATTGGAGTTCGTCCGAGCAGTACTTC.

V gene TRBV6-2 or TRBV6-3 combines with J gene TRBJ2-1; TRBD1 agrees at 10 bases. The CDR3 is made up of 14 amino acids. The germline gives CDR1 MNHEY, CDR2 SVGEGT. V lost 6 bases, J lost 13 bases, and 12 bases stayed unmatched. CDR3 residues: CASRTGTGEETQFF. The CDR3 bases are TGTGCCAGCAGAACCGGGACAGGGGAAGAGACCCAGTTCTTC.

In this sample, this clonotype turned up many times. The chain's CDR3 is CASSQDVRTGNFYGYTF. The CDR3 DNA follows: TGTGCCAGCAGCCAAGACGTTAGGACAGGGAATTTCTATGGCTACACCTTC. This chain connects TRBV4-2 to TRBJ1-2; 8 nucleotides match TRBD1. The V segment lost 0 bases and the J segment 4 bases; nucleotides outside the gene matches: 10. The CDR3 extends over 17 amino acids. Germline lookup yields CDR1 LGHNA and CDR2 YNFKEQ.

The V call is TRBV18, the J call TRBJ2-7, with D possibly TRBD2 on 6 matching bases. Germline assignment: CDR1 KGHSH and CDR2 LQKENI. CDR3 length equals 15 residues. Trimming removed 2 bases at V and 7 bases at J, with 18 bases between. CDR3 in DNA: TGTGCCAGCTCACCATCTGGTTCACCCGGGGGAGAGCAGTACTTC. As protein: CASSPSGSPGGEQYF. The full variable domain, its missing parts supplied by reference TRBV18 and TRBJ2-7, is NAGVMQNPRHLVRRRGQEARLRCSPMKGHSHVYWYRQLPEEGLKFMVYLQKENIIDESGMPKERFSAEFPKEGPSILRIQQVVRGDSAAYFCASSPSGSPGGEQYFGPGTRLTVT.

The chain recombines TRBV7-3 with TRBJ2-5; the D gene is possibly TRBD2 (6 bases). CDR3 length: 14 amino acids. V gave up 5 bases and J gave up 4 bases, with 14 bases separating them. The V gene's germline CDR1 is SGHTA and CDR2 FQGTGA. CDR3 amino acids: CASSVQGGPETQYF. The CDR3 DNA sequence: TGTGCCAGCAGCGTCCAAGGAGGGCCAGAGACCCAGTACTTC. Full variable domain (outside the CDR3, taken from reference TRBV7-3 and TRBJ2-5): GAGVSQTPSNKVTEKGKYVELRCDPISGHTALYWYRQSLGQGPEFLIYFQGTGAADDSGLPNDRFFAVRPEGSVSTLKIQRTERGDSAVYLCASSVQGGPETQYFGPGTRLLVL.

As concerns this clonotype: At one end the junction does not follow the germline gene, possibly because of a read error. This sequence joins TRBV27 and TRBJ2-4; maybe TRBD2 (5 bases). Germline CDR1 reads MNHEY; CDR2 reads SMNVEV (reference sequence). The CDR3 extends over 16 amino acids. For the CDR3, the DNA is TGTACCAGCAGCCCTCTGGAGGTTGAGGGCAAAAACATTCAGTACTTC. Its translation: CTSSPLEVEGKNIQYF.

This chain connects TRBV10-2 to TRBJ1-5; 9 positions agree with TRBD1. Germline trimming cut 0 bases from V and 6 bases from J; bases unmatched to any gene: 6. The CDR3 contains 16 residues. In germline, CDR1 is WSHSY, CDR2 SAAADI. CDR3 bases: TGCGCCAGCAGTGAGTCGCTAGGACAGGGGATTCAGCCCCAGCATTTT. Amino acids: CASSESLGQGIQPQHF.

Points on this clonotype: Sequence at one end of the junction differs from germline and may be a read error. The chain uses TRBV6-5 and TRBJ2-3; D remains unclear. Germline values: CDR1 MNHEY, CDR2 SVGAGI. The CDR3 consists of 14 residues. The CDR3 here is CTSIPVPDADTQYF. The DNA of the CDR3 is TGTACCAGCATCCCAGTTCCCGACGCAGATACGCAGTATTTT.

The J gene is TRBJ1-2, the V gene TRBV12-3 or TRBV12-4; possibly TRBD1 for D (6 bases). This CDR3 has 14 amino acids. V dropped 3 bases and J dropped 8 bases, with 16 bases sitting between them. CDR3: CASSFQGRGAGYTF. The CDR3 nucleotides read TGTGCCAGCAGTTTCCAGGGCAGGGGCGCAGGCTACACCTTC.

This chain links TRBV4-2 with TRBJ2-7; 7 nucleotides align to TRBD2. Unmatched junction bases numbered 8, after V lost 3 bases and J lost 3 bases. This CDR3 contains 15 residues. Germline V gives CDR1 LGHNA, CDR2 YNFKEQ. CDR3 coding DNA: TGTGCCAGCAGCCAGAGAATGGGGGGGGGCTACGAGCAGTACTTC. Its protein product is CASSQRMGGGYEQYF.